Following are 28 T cell receptor beta chains from one sample sequenced in a study of CD8+ T cells in alopecia areata. Extracted from the samples, RNA was reverse transcribed into cDNA to serve as the sequencing template. Using immunoSEQ multiplex PCR, the repertoire was profiled, and TCRdb retains in-frame clones only, with some absent. This sample has approximately 43,000 clones, with about three fifths found just once. This sample's treatment: oral pan-JAK inhibitor, 5-10 mg twice daily. Source: CD8+ T cells sorted from blood, taken at week 4, from a patient treated with tofacitinib. The receptors shown here come from a human donor with alopecia areata.

The chain joins TRBV7-6 to TRBJ2-7; no clear D gene. This CDR3 is built from 13 residues. Trimming stripped 0 bases from V and 7 bases from J, with 10 bases between. Looked up from germline, CDR1 is SGHVS and CDR2 is FNYEAQ. The CDR3 is CASSLASSREQYF. DNA for the CDR3: TGTGCCAGCAGCTTAGCGTCGTCGAGGGAGCAGTACTTC.

The rearrangement uses TRBV7-9 and TRBJ2-1; no firm D call. Germline CDR1 SEHNR, CDR2 FQNEAQ (reference sequence). The CDR3 covers 15 residues. V lost 6 bases and J lost 7, with 19 bases in between. The CDR3 region is CASSLSGGLSNEQFF. The CDR3 nucleotides are TGTGCCAGCAGTTTATCCGGTGGCTTGTCGAATGAGCAGTTCTTC.

This rearrangement joins TRBV11-2 to TRBJ2-7; D perhaps matches TRBD2 (6 bases). V was shortened by 4 bases and J by 3 bases, with 16 bases between the two germline ends. The CDR3 totals 15 residues. Germline CDR1 and CDR2: SGHAT and FQNNGV. The CDR3 protein is CASSWDSDLFYEQYF. The CDR3 DNA follows: TGTGCCAGCAGCTGGGACTCAGACCTGTTCTACGAGCAGTACTTC.

The rearrangement links TRBV11-3 to TRBJ2-7; the match to TRBD1 covers 9 bases. The CDR3 covers 14 residues. V was clipped by 5 bases and J by 3 bases; unmatched bases: 5. Germline V gene sequence: CDR1 SGHNT, CDR2 YENEEA. The CDR3 nucleotides are TGTGCCAGCAGCCGGGGGACAGGGAACTACGAGCAGTACTTC. Protein: CASSRGTGNYEQYF.

This clone has only a few counts. This chain uses TRBV29-1 with TRBJ2-6, with TRBD1 identical over 11 bases. The trim removed 5 bases at V and 1 base at J, leaving 4 bases unmatched. CDR1 SQVTM and CDR2 ANQGSEA come from the germline V gene. The CDR3 covers 16 residues. In nucleotides, the CDR3 is TGCAGCGTTTCCGGGACAGGGGGTTCTGGGGCCAACGTCCTGACTTTC. It encodes CSVSGTGGSGANVLTF.

This clone is medium-sized by share. The chain employs TRBV21-1 and TRBJ2-7; TRBD1 was called by the table and not checked on the DNA. TRBV21-1 is noted as a pseudogene. The CDR3 spans 14 residues. CDR3 DNA sequence: TGTGCCAGCAGCACAGCGGGCCCTCGGTACGAGCAGTACTTC. As protein: CASSTAGPRYEQYF.

This clone has just a few counts. V usage is TRBV29-1 and J usage is TRBJ1-2, with 8 bases matching TRBD1. The CDR3 has 14 residues. V was pared by 3 bases and J by 6 bases, with 9 bases of the junction left unmatched. The germline gives CDR1 SQVTM, CDR2 ANQGSEA. The CDR3 loop reads CSVESGQGIDGYTF. The DNA for the CDR3 is TGCAGCGTTGAGAGTGGACAGGGCATCGATGGCTACACCTTC.

This clone was seen just once. V usage is TRBV9 and J usage is TRBJ1-1; D is possibly TRBD1 (5 bases). Germline assignment: CDR1 SGDLS and CDR2 YYNGEE. The CDR3 consists of 14 residues. Trimming shortened V by 4 bases and J by 5 bases, and 15 bases separated the two germline ends. The DNA of the CDR3 is TGTGCCAGCAGCCCGTTTCAGGGTGAGACTGAAGCTTTCTTT. Translated: CASSPFQGETEAFF.

This chain connects TRBV9 to TRBJ2-4; 9 bases align to TRBD1. This CDR3 spans 15 amino acids. V was clipped by 0 bases and J by 8 bases; unmatched bases: 6. Germline CDR1 SGDLS, CDR2 YYNGEE. The CDR3 DNA reads TGTGCCAGCAGCGTAGGTGGGACAGGGAAGGACATTCAGTACTTC. Protein product: CASSVGGTGKDIQYF.

This clone was detected a few times. V is TRBV6-6 and J is TRBJ2-1; D is unresolved. The CDR3 has 15 residues. Germline V gene lookup returns CDR1 MNHNY and CDR2 SVGAGI (reference sequence). The ends were cut back, 2 bases at V and 4 bases at J, with 12 bases in the middle. The DNA for the CDR3 is TGTGCCAGCAGTTACGAAGCCATTACGTACAATGAGCAGTTCTTC. Its translation is CASSYEAITYNEQFF.

This clone was observed once. The chain links TRBV5-6 to TRBJ2-1; TRBD1 might be the D (5 bases). This CDR3 is 15 amino acids long. CDR1 SGHDT and CDR2 YYEEEE come from the germline V gene. Trimming cost V 4 bases and J 3 bases, with 14 bases left between them. The CDR3 region is CASSPEQAVYNEQFF. CDR3 nucleotide sequence: TGTGCCAGCAGCCCGGAACAGGCGGTCTACAATGAGCAGTTCTTC.

The V call is TRBV4-1, the J call TRBJ2-7, with TRBD2 matching over 8 bases. This CDR3 is built from 16 residues. V was clipped by 3 bases and J by 2 bases; unmatched bases: 9. Per the germline V gene, CDR1 is MGHRA and CDR2 is YSYEKL. The chain's CDR3 is CASSQAPSGSPYEQYF. The CDR3 DNA reads as TGCGCCAGCAGCCAGGCGCCTAGCGGGTCCCCCTACGAGCAGTACTTC.

V and J are TRBV27 and TRBJ2-4, with D perhaps assigned TRBD1 or TRBD2 (5 bases each). This CDR3 contains 12 residues. From germline, CDR1 is MNHEY and CDR2 SMNVEV (reference sequence). Between the trimmed V and J ends, which lost 8 bases and 9 bases, there was a span of 14 bases. CDR3 DNA: TGTGCCAGCGGTAGGGACGAAACCATTCAGTACTTC. Translation gives CASGRDETIQYF.

The J gene is TRBJ2-6, the V gene TRBV19, with D maybe TRBD2 (6 bases). The CDR3 loop spans 15 amino acids. Germline-derived CDR1 and CDR2 are LNHDA and SQIVND (reference sequence). Trimming stripped 3 bases from V and 2 bases from J, with 8 bases between. CDR3 nucleotide sequence: TGTGCCAGTAGTATCTCGGGGGCTGGGGCCAACGTCCTGACTTTC. Translating it yields CASSISGAGANVLTF.

The chain uses TRBV14 and TRBJ2-5, with D uncertain. V was trimmed by 0 bases and J by 0 bases, leaving 11 bases between them. Germline CDR1 SGHDN, CDR2 FVKESK. The CDR3 is 16 residues long. Here the CDR3 DNA reads TGTGCCAGCAGCCAAGATAGGGCAGACTACCAAGAGACCCAGTACTTC. Protein: CASSQDRADYQETQYF.

The CDR3 is CASSIALADLRKETQYF. CDR3 DNA sequence: TGTGCCAGCAGCATCGCTCTAGCGGACCTACGCAAAGAGACCCAGTACTTC. The genes are TRBV7-8 and TRBJ2-5; 7 bases align to TRBD2. Per the germline V gene, CDR1 is SGHVS and CDR2 is FQNEAQ. CDR3 length equals 17 residues. Unmatched junction bases numbered 15, after V lost 5 bases and J lost 3 bases.

The rearrangement joins TRBV30 to TRBJ1-1; D remains unclear. There are 13 residues in the CDR3. Germline V gene lookup returns CDR1 GTSNPN and CDR2 SVGIG (reference sequence). The V end was cut by 3 bases, the J end by 6 bases, with 14 bases between. For the CDR3, the DNA is TGTGCCTGGAGAGCGCTTGGAACCCCTGAAGCTTTCTTT. It yields the protein CAWRALGTPEAFF.

This chain uses TRBV14 with TRBJ2-7; TRBD1 matches at 7 bases. V lost 4 bases, J lost 1 base, and 4 bases stayed unmatched. The CDR3 length is 14 residues. Germline lookup yields CDR1 SGHDN and CDR2 FVKESK. CDR3 nucleotide sequence: TGTGCCAGCAGCCCCGGGACAGAGTCCTACGAGCAGTACTTC. It is translated as CASSPGTESYEQYF.

The sample holds a few counts of this clone. The chain links TRBV19 to TRBJ1-3; D gene unclear. From germline, CDR1 is LNHDA and CDR2 SQIVND (reference sequence). V was cut by 1 base and J by 0 bases, with 16 bases left in between. The CDR3 is 18 residues long. CDR3 residues: CASSIVFGSWSSGNTIYF. The CDR3 coding sequence is TGTGCCAGTAGTATAGTCTTCGGCAGCTGGAGCTCTGGAAACACCATATATTTT.

The chain recombines TRBV4-3 with TRBJ2-1; D is possibly TRBD2 (6 bases). This CDR3 has 15 amino acids. V lost 1 base and J lost 6, with 13 bases in between. CDR1 and CDR2 (germline): LGHNA, YSLEER. CDR3 coding DNA: TGCGCCAGCAGCCAAGCAGTTGCGGGGCGCAATGAGCAGTTCTTC. Its translation: CASSQAVAGRNEQFF.

In this sample, this clone turned up a few times. V and J are TRBV30 and TRBJ2-6; D assignment may be TRBD1 or TRBD2 (5 bases each). The CDR3 is made up of 13 amino acids. Germline V CDR1 and CDR2: GTSNPN, SVGIG (reference sequence). With 0 bases removed from V and 6 bases from J, the gap between germline ends came to 6 bases. CDR3 in amino acids: CAWSVGEANVLTF. The CDR3 region has the DNA TGTGCCTGGAGTGTGGGGGAGGCCAACGTCCTGACTTTC.

This chain uses TRBV5-6 with TRBJ1-5; D possibly corresponds to TRBD1 (6 bases). The CDR3 covers 16 residues. Trimming took off 0 bases at V and 6 bases at J, with 16 bases between the two ends. CDR1 and CDR2 (germline): SGHDT, YYEEEE. The CDR3 reads CASSLDGGGSGQPQHF. For the CDR3, the DNA is TGTGCCAGCAGCTTGGATGGGGGGGGCTCGGGTCAGCCCCAGCATTTT.

This clone was observed a single time. This sequence joins TRBV30 and TRBJ2-7; D is perhaps TRBD1 or TRBD2 (6 bases each). The CDR3 is 13 residues long. Germline CDR1 is GTSNPN and CDR2 is SVGIG (reference sequence). V was cut by 3 bases and J by 3 bases, with 12 bases left in between. The CDR3 sequence: CAWSRGRLYEQYF. CDR3 bases: TGTGCCTGGAGCCGGGGGCGCCTCTACGAGCAGTACTTC.

The count of this clone is one. The rearrangement links TRBV4-3 to TRBJ1-2, with 8 nucleotides matching TRBD1. With 3 bases clipped from V and 1 base from J, the junction kept 7 bases outside the gene matches. CDR1 LGHNA and CDR2 YSLEER come from the germline V gene. The CDR3 is 16 residues long. The chain's CDR3 is CASSHQNRGINYGYTF. The CDR3 region has the DNA TGCGCCAGCAGCCACCAAAACAGGGGGATTAACTATGGCTACACCTTC.

The genes are TRBV27 and TRBJ2-7; D gene ambiguous. Trimming left V 7 bases short and J 4 bases short, with 8 bases between. The germline V gene encodes CDR1 MNHEY and CDR2 SMNVEV (reference sequence). This CDR3 has 11 residues. CDR3 bases: TGTGCCAGCATGGACGGTTACGAGCAGTACTTC. Translating it yields CASMDGYEQYF.

The rearrangement links TRBV4-3 to TRBJ2-7; D may be TRBD2 (5 bases). The CDR3 loop spans 14 amino acids. Trimming removed 0 bases from V and 3 bases from J, with 9 bases in between. Germline V gene data show CDR1 as LGHNA and CDR2 as YSLEER. The CDR3 reads CASSQDLGGYEQYF. For the CDR3, the DNA is TGCGCCAGCAGCCAAGATCTCGGAGGCTACGAGCAGTACTTC.

The chain recombines TRBV4-3 with TRBJ2-7; D is possibly TRBD2 (6 bases). Germline assignment: CDR1 LGHNA and CDR2 YSLEER. V was cut by 1 base and J by 3 bases, with 13 bases left in between. CDR3 length: 15 residues. CDR3 nucleotides: TGCGCCAGCAGCCAAGGACGTGGAGGGGTCTACGAGCAGTACTTC. Its translation is CASSQGRGGVYEQYF.

V gene TRBV29-1 combines with J gene TRBJ2-1; D is ambiguous. CDR3 length: 14 residues. Germline V gene sequence: CDR1 SQVTM, CDR2 ANQGSEA. V gave up 1 base and J gave up 2 bases, with 9 bases separating them. This chain's CDR3 is CSVEGVGPYNEQFF. DNA for the CDR3: TGCAGCGTTGAAGGGGTAGGGCCCTACAATGAGCAGTTCTTC.